A selection of T cell receptor beta chains follows, all from one sample in a study of cytomegalovirus exposure and HLA in healthy donors. Generated by immunoSEQ multiplex PCR, the TCRdb table keeps only in-frame clones and is missing some. This sample has under 250,000 clones, with 70% to 80% found just once. Sequencing was done on a sample of PBMCs. The receptors stem from a man under 40 in good health and CMV-seronegative. CDR3s include the opening cysteine and the closing phenylalanine or tryptophan. Each record gives: J gene, V gene, clone size, D gene, CDR3 protein, CDR3 DNA. The D gene is left open where the match is weak. Clone size is stated in some rows and not others, as once, few, many or a class when expanded.

j_call: TRBJ2-7
v_call: TRBV10-3
clone_size: NA
d_call: TRBD2
cdr3_aa: CAIRNKREASYEQYF
cdr3_nt: TGTGCCATCAGGAACAAGCGGGAGGCCTCCTACGAGCAGTACTTC

j_call: TRBJ1-5
v_call: TRBV27
clone_size: NA
d_call: NA
cdr3_aa: CATAGQIGSQPQHF
cdr3_nt: TGTGCCACCGCAGGACAGATCGGCAGTCAGCCCCAGCATTTT

j_call: TRBJ2-1
v_call: TRBV5-4
clone_size: NA
d_call: TRBD2
cdr3_aa: CASSGLAGVEQFF
cdr3_nt: TGTGCCAGCAGCGGACTAGCGGGAGTTGAGCAGTTCTTC

j_call: TRBJ2-2
v_call: TRBV5-1
clone_size: few
d_call: TRBD2
cdr3_aa: CASSVSGRAGTGELFF
cdr3_nt: TGCGCCTCCAGCGTGAGCGGGAGGGCGGGCACCGGGGAGCTGTTTTTT

j_call: TRBJ1-6
v_call: TRBV25-1
clone_size: few
d_call: NA
cdr3_aa: CASKNRDNSPLHF
cdr3_nt: TGTGCCAGCAAAAACAGGGATAATTCACCCCTCCACTTT

j_call: TRBJ1-1
v_call: TRBV18
clone_size: NA
d_call: TRBD1
cdr3_aa: CASSPLVRGDTEAFF
cdr3_nt: TGTGCCAGCTCACCGTTGGTCAGGGGGGACACTGAAGCTTTCTTT

j_call: TRBJ2-7
v_call: TRBV4-1
clone_size: NA
d_call: TRBD2
cdr3_aa: CASNRALAGGEQYF
cdr3_nt: TGCGCCAGCAATAGGGCACTAGCGGGAGGCGAGCAGTACTTC

j_call: TRBJ2-7
v_call: TRBV7-2
clone_size: NA
d_call: TRBD2
cdr3_aa: CASSHTTSGRSGEQYF
cdr3_nt: TGTGCCAGCAGCCACACGACTAGCGGGAGATCAGGGGAGCAGTACTTC

j_call: TRBJ2-1
v_call: TRBV28
clone_size: NA
d_call: TRBD2
cdr3_aa: CASTRTSVSYNEQFF
cdr3_nt: TGTGCCAGCACTCGGACTAGCGTCTCCTACAATGAGCAGTTCTTC

j_call: TRBJ1-1
v_call: TRBV5-1
clone_size: NA
d_call: NA
cdr3_aa: CASFGGLFSTEAFF
cdr3_nt: TGCGCCAGCTTTGGGGGACTTTTTTCCACTGAAGCTTTCTTT

j_call: TRBJ1-2
v_call: TRBV5-8
clone_size: few
d_call: NA
cdr3_aa: CASSLEGTRKGYGYTF
cdr3_nt: TGTGCCAGCAGCTTGGAGGGGACAAGAAAAGGCTATGGCTACACCTTC

j_call: TRBJ2-5
v_call: TRBV4-1
clone_size: NA
d_call: TRBD2
cdr3_aa: CASSQEKSLAGVETQYF
cdr3_nt: TGCGCCAGCAGCCAAGAAAAGTCACTAGCGGGGGTAGAGACCCAGTACTTC

j_call: TRBJ2-7
v_call: TRBV19
clone_size: NA
d_call: TRBD1
cdr3_aa: CASTLSGQGAYEQYF
cdr3_nt: TGTGCCAGTACCCTATCCGGACAGGGGGCCTACGAGCAGTACTTC

j_call: TRBJ2-5
v_call: TRBV19
clone_size: NA
d_call: TRBD1
cdr3_aa: CASSISPLTGKGETQYF
cdr3_nt: TGTGCCAGTAGTATAAGCCCCCTGACAGGGAAGGGAGAGACCCAGTACTTC

j_call: TRBJ2-7
v_call: TRBV27
clone_size: NA
d_call: NA
cdr3_aa: CASSLSGRVYEQYF
cdr3_nt: TGTGCCAGCAGTTTATCGGGCAGGGTCTACGAGCAGTACTTC

j_call: TRBJ2-7
v_call: TRBV18
clone_size: once
d_call: TRBD2
cdr3_aa: CASSRGTSGNYEQYF
cdr3_nt: TGTGCCAGCTCACGTGGGACTAGCGGGAACTACGAGCAGTACTTC

j_call: TRBJ1-3
v_call: TRBV2
clone_size: NA
d_call: NA
cdr3_aa: CASRSQGISGNTIYF
cdr3_nt: TGTGCCAGCAGGTCACAGGGTATCTCTGGAAACACCATATATTTT

j_call: TRBJ1-5
v_call: TRBV7-9
clone_size: NA
d_call: TRBD1
cdr3_aa: CASSREGAVGNQPQHF
cdr3_nt: TGTGCCAGCAGCCGGGAGGGGGCTGTCGGGAATCAGCCCCAGCATTTT

j_call: TRBJ2-2
v_call: TRBV25-1
clone_size: NA
d_call: NA
cdr3_aa: CASSESQGAGELFF
cdr3_nt: TGTGCCAGCAGTGAATCACAGGGAGCCGGGGAGCTGTTTTTT

j_call: TRBJ2-5
v_call: TRBV6-5
clone_size: NA
d_call: TRBD2
cdr3_aa: CASSYGGGQETQYF
cdr3_nt: TGTGCCAGCAGTTACGGCGGGGGACAAGAGACCCAGTACTTC

j_call: TRBJ1-5
v_call: TRBV5-8
clone_size: NA
d_call: NA
cdr3_aa: CASSLVFSDQPQHF
cdr3_nt: TGTGCCAGCAGCTTGGTTTTCAGCGATCAGCCCCAGCATTTT

j_call: TRBJ2-3
v_call: TRBV25-1
clone_size: NA
d_call: NA
cdr3_aa: CASSDLADTQYF
cdr3_nt: TGTGCCAGCAGTGATTTAGCAGATACGCAGTATTTT

j_call: TRBJ2-1
v_call: TRBV12-5
clone_size: NA
d_call: TRBD1
cdr3_aa: CASGGQDNEQFF
cdr3_nt: TGTGCTAGTGGTGGACAGGACAATGAGCAGTTCTTC

j_call: TRBJ2-7
v_call: TRBV7-3
clone_size: NA
d_call: TRBD1
cdr3_aa: CASSFGQAARIEQYF
cdr3_nt: TGTGCCAGCAGCTTTGGACAGGCAGCTCGGATCGAGCAGTACTTC

j_call: TRBJ2-1
v_call: TRBV19
clone_size: NA
d_call: NA
cdr3_aa: CASSRKDSNYNEQFF
cdr3_nt: TGTGCCAGTAGCCGGAAGGACTCAAACTACAATGAGCAGTTCTTC

j_call: TRBJ1-5
v_call: TRBV19
clone_size: few
d_call: TRBD1
cdr3_aa: CASRQGDQPQHF
cdr3_nt: TGTGCCAGCCGACAGGGCGATCAGCCCCAGCATTTT

j_call: TRBJ2-2
v_call: TRBV5-6
clone_size: NA
d_call: TRBD2
cdr3_aa: CASSSFVGGRNGELFF
cdr3_nt: TGTGCCAGCAGCTCCTTTGTGGGAGGGAGAAACGGGGAGCTGTTTTTT

j_call: TRBJ1-2
v_call: TRBV28
clone_size: few
d_call: NA
cdr3_aa: CASSFLRHFYGYTF
cdr3_nt: TGTGCCAGCAGTTTCTTGAGACACTTCTATGGCTACACCTTC

j_call: TRBJ2-3
v_call: TRBV2
clone_size: NA
d_call: NA
cdr3_aa: CASSEGWEPHTDTQYF
cdr3_nt: TGTGCCAGCAGTGAAGGTTGGGAGCCTCACACAGATACGCAGTATTTT

j_call: TRBJ2-7
v_call: TRBV15
clone_size: NA
d_call: TRBD1
cdr3_aa: CATSFRRDRADEQHF
cdr3_nt: TGTGCCACCAGCTTTCGCCGGGACAGGGCGGACGAGCAGCACTTC

j_call: TRBJ1-1
v_call: TRBV7-9
clone_size: NA
d_call: NA
cdr3_aa: CASSFAGGGNTEAFF
cdr3_nt: TGTGCCAGCAGCTTCGCCGGTGGAGGGAACACTGAAGCTTTCTTT

j_call: TRBJ2-6
v_call: TRBV18
clone_size: NA
d_call: NA
cdr3_aa: CASSPESGANVLTF
cdr3_nt: TGTGCCAGCTCACCGGAGTCTGGGGCCAACGTCCTGACTTTC

j_call: TRBJ2-5
v_call: TRBV9
clone_size: NA
d_call: TRBD2
cdr3_aa: CASSGTSGETQYF
cdr3_nt: TGTGCCAGCAGTGGGACTAGCGGGGAGACCCAGTACTTC

j_call: TRBJ2-7
v_call: TRBV28
clone_size: NA
d_call: NA
cdr3_aa: CASNSLRGNSYEQYF
cdr3_nt: TGTGCCAGCAATTCCCTTCGAGGGAACTCCTACGAGCAGTACTTC

j_call: TRBJ1-4
v_call: TRBV27
clone_size: NA
d_call: NA
cdr3_aa: CASSLYSHEKLFF
cdr3_nt: TGTGCCAGCAGTTTATACAGCCATGAAAAACTGTTTTTT

j_call: TRBJ2-3
v_call: TRBV5-6
clone_size: once
d_call: NA
cdr3_aa: CASSHRSTDTQYF
cdr3_nt: TGTGCCAGCAGCCACAGAAGCACAGATACGCAGTATTTT

j_call: TRBJ2-7
v_call: TRBV7-9
clone_size: NA
d_call: TRBD2
cdr3_aa: CSSSLAGGEQYF
cdr3_nt: TGTTCCAGCAGCTTAGCGGGAGGAGAGCAGTACTTC

j_call: TRBJ2-2
v_call: TRBV10-3
clone_size: NA
d_call: TRBD2
cdr3_aa: CAISESSWQQRENTGELFF
cdr3_nt: TGTGCCATCAGTGAGTCGTCCTGGCAGCAGCGGGAGAACACCGGGGAGCTGTTTTTT

j_call: TRBJ2-1
v_call: TRBV13
clone_size: once
d_call: NA
cdr3_aa: CASSSPLTRGQFF
cdr3_nt: TGTGCCAGCAGCTCTCCTTTGACTAGAGGGCAGTTCTTC

j_call: TRBJ2-5
v_call: TRBV13
clone_size: few
d_call: TRBD2
cdr3_aa: CASSPRRRETETQYF
cdr3_nt: TGTGCCAGCAGCCCCAGGCGGCGGGAGACAGAGACCCAGTACTTC